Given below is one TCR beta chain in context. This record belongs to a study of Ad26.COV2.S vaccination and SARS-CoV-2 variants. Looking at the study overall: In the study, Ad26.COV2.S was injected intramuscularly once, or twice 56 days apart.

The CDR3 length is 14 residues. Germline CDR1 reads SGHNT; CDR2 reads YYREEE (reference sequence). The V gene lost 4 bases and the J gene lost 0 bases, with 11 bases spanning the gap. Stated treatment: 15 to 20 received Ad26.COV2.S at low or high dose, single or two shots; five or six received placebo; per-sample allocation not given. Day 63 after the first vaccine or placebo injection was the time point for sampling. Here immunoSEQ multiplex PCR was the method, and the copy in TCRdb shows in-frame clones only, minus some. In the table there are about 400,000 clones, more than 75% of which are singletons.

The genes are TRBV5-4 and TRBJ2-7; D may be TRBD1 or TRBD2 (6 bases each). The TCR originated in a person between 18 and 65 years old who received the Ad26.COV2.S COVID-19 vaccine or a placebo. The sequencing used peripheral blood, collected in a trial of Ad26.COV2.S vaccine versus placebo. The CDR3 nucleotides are TGTGCCAGCAGCCCGGGGGCAGGCTCCTACGAGCAGTACTTC. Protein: CASSPGAGSYEQYF.